This T cell receptor beta chain was sequenced during a study of T cell changes during pregnancy in multiple sclerosis (dated 2019 in TCRdb). General notes on the study: In women with multiple sclerosis, the researchers looked at how the T cell repertoire shifted as pregnancy progressed.

Points on this clone: There is no known antigen for this receptor. Base qualities were left out, and no much larger clone turns up one base away.

V trim: 8 bases; J trim: 5 bases; unmatched bases: 8. Taken from cysteine to phenylalanine, the CDR3 has 13 residues. Solely the CDR3 DNA is kept, with 39 bases framed from the first base. CDR1 and CDR2 are read off the germline V gene (reference sequence) as LNHDA and SQIVND. The library relied on the immunoSEQ multiplex PCR assay. The clones in this table, taken by TCRdb from immuneACCESS, are in-frame only. Not every clone is retained; where verified, under half of the shortfall comes from an unresolved V gene, and the cause of the rest is unknown. Within this sample are roughly 35,000 clones, with just over 90% of them counted one time only. Around 0.47% of the sample is taken by the ten largest.

The chain joins TRBV19 to TRBJ2-7; 8 central nucleotides agree with TRBD1. The receptor's source is a female donor with multiple sclerosis, enrolled in a pregnancy study. The source was CD4+ T cells from peripheral blood mononuclear cells, collected after pregnancy. The nucleotides are TGTGCCAGTGCCGACAGGGGCGGCGACGAGCAGTACTTC. Translated, this gives CASADRGGDEQYF.